The 19 T cell receptor beta chains in this list originate from one sample, sequenced in a study of T cell clonality in common variable immunodeficiency. Study-wide results and limits: Reportedly, TCR beta sequences from common variable immunodeficiency showed fewer deletions and N-nucleotide insertions.

Their target antigens are unknown. Profiling relied on immunoSEQ multiplex PCR, and the TCRdb table lists in-frame clones only, not all of them. The sample gives some 30,000 clones, none seen only once, and the top ten clones hold around 5.4%. The sequencing input was peripheral blood mononuclear cells. The receptors were gathered from a human donor with common variable immunodeficiency.

This clone was recorded many times. The DNA ends 3 residues before the CDR3 does, and the rest of the CDR3 is filled in from the germline J gene. The V gene is TRBV12-3 or TRBV12-4, the J gene TRBJ2-7; 11 bases match TRBD2. The CDR3 covers 14 residues. V lost 5 bases, J lost 4 bases, and 4 bases stayed unmatched. The CDR3 loop is CASSDTSGGYEQYF. Incomplete CDR3 DNA: TGTGCCAGCAGTGATACTAGCGGGGGTTACGAG.

The CDR3 sequence: CASSPMVIMQGTTNEKLFF. The sequenced part of the CDR3 DNA is TGTGCCAGCTCACCAATGGTTATAATGCAGGGCACAACTAATGAAAAA. The chain employs TRBV18 and TRBJ1-4; the D gene is possibly TRBD1 (5 bases). The read halts 3 residues ahead of the CDR3 end, with the missing end drawn from the germline J gene. Between the trimmed V and J ends, which lost 2 bases and 0 bases, there was a span of 19 bases. The germline V gene encodes CDR1 KGHSH and CDR2 LQKENI. This CDR3 is built from 19 residues.

This clone was counted at least ten times. Read data end 3 residues before the CDR3 end; the end is taken from the germline J gene. The chain employs TRBV19 and TRBJ1-2; D is ambiguous. Germline V gene lookup returns CDR1 LNHDA and CDR2 SQIVND (reference sequence). The germline V and J ends were trimmed by 6 bases and 3 bases, with 5 bases remaining between them. This CDR3 region has 11 residues. CDR3 residues: CASRAHYGYTF. The DNA read from the CDR3 is TGTGCCAGTAGGGCCCACTATGGC.

For this clone: The sequence runs out 3 residues before the end of the CDR3; the remainder is reconstructed from the germline J gene. The J gene is TRBJ1-6, the V gene TRBV7-9; D ambiguous. The CDR3 runs 14 residues. Germline loops: CDR1 SEHNR, CDR2 FQNEAQ (reference sequence). V lost 1 base and J 10 bases, leaving 11 bases between the germline ends. Here the CDR3 reads CASSLEYLGSPLHF. The covered CDR3 bases are TGTGCCAGCAGCTTAGAGTATTTAGGGTCACCC.

As regards this clone: Read sequence stops 3 residues before the CDR3 end, and the germline J gene provides the missing end. The J gene is TRBJ1-2, the V gene TRBV5-1; D remains ambiguous. CDR3 length: 15 residues. V dropped 4 bases and J dropped 5 bases, with 18 bases sitting between them. Germline CDR1 reads SGHRS; CDR2 reads YFSETQ. The CDR3 spells CASSTWPQNAYGYTF. CDR3 bases read: TGCGCCAGCAGCACCTGGCCCCAGAACGCATATGGC.

A word on this clone: Read data end 3 residues before the CDR3 end; the end is taken from the germline J gene. The chain recombines TRBV20-1 with TRBJ2-5; 10 nucleotides align to TRBD1. The length of the CDR3 is 13 residues. The junction had 6 bases not matched to a gene; V was cut back by 7 bases and J by 4 bases. Germline CDR1 and CDR2: DFQATT and SNEGSKA (reference sequence). The CDR3 spells CSVRTGGIETQYF. Incomplete CDR3 DNA: TGCAGTGTGCGGACAGGGGGGATAGAGACC.

This clone was picked up a small number of times. The read terminates 3 residues ahead of where the CDR3 ends, so the germline J gene completes it. The chain joins TRBV7-9 to TRBJ2-7; D may be TRBD1 (5 bases). This CDR3 region has 15 residues. Per the germline V gene, CDR1 is SEHNR and CDR2 is FQNEAQ (reference sequence). V lost 4 bases to trimming and J lost 3 bases, with 16 bases between them. The CDR3 DNA, read in part, is TGTGCCAGCAGCTCTCAGGCAGGGATTGACTACGAG. Translation gives CASSSQAGIDYE. From start to end, the CDR3 is CASSSQAGIDYEQYF.

Remarks on this clone: Read data end 3 residues before the CDR3 end; the end is taken from the germline J gene. V and J are TRBV2 and TRBJ2-3; possibly TRBD1 for D (6 bases). Germline-derived CDR1 and CDR2 are SNHLY and FYNNEI. The CDR3 spans 16 residues. V gave up 5 bases and J gave up 0 bases, with 15 bases separating them. The CDR3 sequence is CASSYDRDKSTDTQYF. The covered CDR3 bases are TGTGCCAGCAGTTACGACCGGGACAAGAGCACAGATACG.

The table lists this clone with many counts. The read terminates 3 residues before the CDR3 end, so the remaining end is supplied by the germline J gene. The chain couples TRBV11-2 to TRBJ1-6; the D gene is possibly TRBD1 (5 bases). Trimming shortened V by 2 bases and J by 9 bases, and 14 bases separated the two germline ends. The CDR3 is 15 residues long. In germline, CDR1 is SGHAT, CDR2 FQNNGV. CDR3 residues: CASSLQGSRLSPLHF. The DNA read from the CDR3 is TGTGCCAGCAGCTTACAGGGTTCTCGTCTTTCACCC.

Details on this clone: The read ends 3 residues before the CDR3 terminus; that terminus is restored from the germline J gene. The chain joins TRBV18 to TRBJ1-3, with unresolved D. Per germline, CDR1 KGHSH and CDR2 LQKENI. The CDR3 extends over 14 amino acids. With 2 bases removed from V and 4 bases from J, the gap between germline ends came to 9 bases. The part of the CDR3 DNA that was read is TGTGCCAGCTCACCAAATCGTTCGGGAAACACC. This codes for CASSPNRSGNT. The complete CDR3 reads CASSPNRSGNTIYF.

This clone has at least ten counts. With the read ending 3 residues before the CDR3 end, the germline J gene is used to fill in that end. The chain has TRBV5-1 and TRBJ1-2; D is perhaps TRBD1 (5 bases). The CDR3 covers 14 residues. Between the trimmed V and J ends, which lost 0 bases and 7 bases, there was a span of 13 bases. From germline, CDR1 is SGHRS and CDR2 YFSETQ. CDR3 bases read: TGCGCCAGCAGCTTGGCCAATCAGGGAGGTGGC. This translates into CASSLANQGGG. The entire CDR3 protein is CASSLANQGGGYTF.

This clone occurred many times. The CDR3 extends 3 residues past the end of the read, so its final part is completed from the germline J gene. The genes are TRBV6-2 or TRBV6-3 and TRBJ1-1, with D uncertain. Germline CDR1 reads MNHEY; CDR2 reads SVGEGT. Deletions cut 2 bases from V and 4 bases from J, with 14 bases between. The CDR3 contains 15 residues. The part of the CDR3 DNA that was read is TGTGCCAGCAGTTACAGGGTCCACACTTCCACTGAA. This sequence encodes CASSYRVHTSTE. From start to end, the CDR3 is CASSYRVHTSTEAFF.

This clone was seen many times. The read falls 3 residues short of the CDR3 end, and the missing part is taken from the germline J gene. J is TRBJ2-2 and V is TRBV6-1; D gene unclear. Trimming removed 2 bases from V and 1 base from J, with 11 bases in between. The germline V gene encodes CDR1 MNHNS and CDR2 SASEGT. The CDR3 totals 16 residues. Incomplete CDR3 DNA: TGTGCCAGCAGTGAATATGGGCAGAGGAACACCGGGGAG. It specifies CASSEYGQRNTGE. The entire CDR3 reads CASSEYGQRNTGELFF.

This clone occurred a few times. The read ends 3 residues before the CDR3 terminus; that terminus is restored from the germline J gene. This chain connects TRBV19 to TRBJ2-3, with TRBD2 matching over 9 bases. The CDR3 is 15 residues long. Per the germline V gene, CDR1 is LNHDA and CDR2 is SQIVND (reference sequence). V trimming: 7 bases; J trimming: 5 bases; junction bases outside the gene matches: 10. CDR3 amino acids: CASTGSGLAGDTQYF. The part of the CDR3 DNA that was read is TGTGCCAGTACGGGGTCGGGACTAGCCGGAGATACG.

This clone was seen more than once but under ten times. The CDR3 reads CASRVPGQGYNEQFF. Partial CDR3 DNA: TGTGCCAGCAGGGTACCGGGACAGGGATACAATGAG. V gene TRBV6-2 or TRBV6-3 combines with J gene TRBJ2-1; 9 nucleotides align to TRBD1. Sequencing ends 3 residues short of the CDR3 end; the germline J gene provides the rest. This CDR3 comprises 15 residues. Trimming at V came to 6 bases and at J to 4 bases, leaving 7 bases not matched to a gene. Germline loops: CDR1 MNHEY, CDR2 SVGEGT.

A note on this clone: The sequenced fragment ends 3 residues before the CDR3 boundary, so the rest is inferred from the germline J gene. The chain recombines TRBV30 with TRBJ1-2; D is perhaps TRBD1 (5 bases). V shed 2 bases and J shed 1 base, with 11 bases lying between them. Germline V CDR1 and CDR2: GTSNPN, SVGIG (reference sequence). There are 14 residues in the CDR3. The CDR3 sequence is CAWSKQAVNYGYTF. Incomplete CDR3 DNA: TGTGCCTGGAGTAAACAGGCTGTTAACTATGGC. Full variable domain (rest looked up from reference TRBV30 and TRBJ1-2): SQTIHQWPATLVQPVGSPLSLECTVEGTSNPNLYWYRQAAGRGLQLLFYSVGIGQISSEVPQNLSASRPQDRQFILSSKKLLLSDSGFYLCAWSKQAVNYGYTFGSGTRLTVV.

As for this clone: The read ends 3 residues before the CDR3 terminus; that terminus is restored from the germline J gene. This rearrangement joins TRBV19 to TRBJ2-5; 10 nucleotides agree with TRBD2. The length of the CDR3 is 15 residues. Germline loops: CDR1 LNHDA, CDR2 SQIVND (reference sequence). With V trimmed by 6 bases and J by 2 bases, 6 bases remained unmatched. The covered CDR3 bases are TGTGCCAGTAGGACTAGCGGGTCCGTTCAAGAGACC. Its translation is CASRTSGSVQET. The CDR3, in full, reads CASRTSGSVQETQYF.

In its sample, this clone was seen many times. The read finishes 3 residues shy of the CDR3 end, and the germline J gene is used to complete it. The gene calls are TRBV2 and TRBJ2-5, with D uncertain. CDR1 is SNHLY, CDR2 FYNNEI, per germline. V was pared by 8 bases and J by 2 bases, with 6 bases between. There are 11 residues in the CDR3. The CDR3 sequence is CASGTQETQYF. Incomplete CDR3 DNA: TGTGCCAGCGGCACACAAGAGACC. The entire variable domain, with the rest obtained from reference TRBV2 and TRBJ2-5, is as follows: EPEVTQTPSHQVTQMGQEVILRCVPISNHLYFYWYRQILGQKVEFLVSFYNNEISEKSEIFDDQFSVERPDGSNFTLKIRSTKLEDSAMYFCASGTQETQYFGPGTRLLVL.

CDR3 bases read: TGTGCCAGCTCCCCGACAGAGGGAAATTCACCC. Its translation is CASSPTEGNSP. The whole CDR3 is CASSPTEGNSPLHF. J is TRBJ1-6 and V is TRBV18, with a tentative D call TRBD1 (5 bases). The CDR3 end lies 3 residues beyond the end of the read and is filled in from the germline J gene. The CDR3 is made up of 14 amino acids. V was pared by 6 bases and J by 7 bases, with 13 bases between. Germline CDR1 reads KGHSH; CDR2 reads LQKENI.